This TCR beta chain was sequenced in a study of yellow fever vaccine responses in identical twins. The study, taken as a whole, reports: Twins' vaccine T cell responses were reported to seem partly convergent and partly personalized.

Each CDR3 protein gets one entry after TCRdb re-called the RT-PCR reads with MiXCR. This sample has 30,000 to 40,000 distinct CDR3 sequences, with 50% to 65% found just once. Concerning this clonotype: The target antigen is unknown.

V lost 0 bases and J lost 4, with 15 bases in between. The germline gives CDR1 SGHTA, CDR2 FQGTGA. The CDR3 is made up of 17 amino acids. This sequence originates from a young woman who received the yellow fever vaccine. This material consisted of T cells from blood (PBMCs), unsorted or a sorted subset (not recorded which), taken before or after yellow fever vaccination (not recorded which). The rearrangement joins TRBV7-3 to TRBJ2-2; D call uncertain. The CDR3 region has the DNA TGTGCCAGCAGCTTAACGTTCGGCGGAGTCGGCACCGGGGAGCTGTTTTTT. Protein: CASSLTFGGVGTGELFF.